What follows are 27 T cell receptor beta chains derived from one specimen sequenced in a study of CD8 T cells in ankylosing spondylitis. These receptors' targets are unknown. Each CDR3 protein is one row after TCRdb ran MiXCR on the 5' RACE reads. Seen here are around 770,000 distinct CDR3 sequences, roughly 12% observed once, and the top ten hold less than 0.65%. General study results and limits: Among TCR beta sequences, a motif of under ten highly homologous variants appeared characteristic of ankylosing spondylitis blood.

The sequenced material came from blood, either unsorted or a sorted T cell fraction (not recorded which). All receptors derive from a male donor with ankylosing spondylitis.

The chain joins TRBV20-1 to TRBJ2-1; D is possibly TRBD2 (6 bases). CDR1 and CDR2 (germline): DFQATT, SNEGSKA (reference sequence). CDR3 length equals 15 residues. V lost 1 base and J lost 4, with 14 bases in between. The CDR3 region is CSARVTRLAYNEQFF. The CDR3 DNA sequence: TGCAGTGCTAGAGTAACCCGTCTAGCGTACAATGAGCAGTTCTTC.

This clonotype was found a few times. This chain uses TRBV28 with TRBJ1-2, with a tentative D call TRBD1 (6 bases). The germline CDR1 and CDR2 sequences are MDHEN and SYDVKM. The CDR3 consists of 14 residues. Trimming took 8 bases from V and 3 from J, leaving 16 bases between them. In DNA, the CDR3 is TGTGCCAGCGAAGGGGCAGGGGTTGACTATGGCTACACCTTC. Its translation is CASEGAGVDYGYTF.

This clonotype was observed a handful of times. V is TRBV5-1 and J is TRBJ2-1, with TRBD2 matching over 10 bases. J was trimmed by 5 bases and V by 5 bases; bases with no gene match: 4. CDR3 length equals 14 residues. Germline V gene data show CDR1 as SGHRS and CDR2 as YFSETQ. The CDR3 region has the DNA TGCGCCAGCAGGAGCGGGGGGGCCGACAATGAGCAGTTCTTC. Translation gives CASRSGGADNEQFF.

This clonotype appeared many times. This rearrangement joins TRBV4-3 to TRBJ1-4; the D gene is possibly TRBD1 (5 bases). The V end was cut by 4 bases, the J end by 8 bases, with 20 bases between. Germline CDR1 is LGHNA and CDR2 is YSLEER. CDR3 length: 16 residues. Written as DNA, the CDR3 is TGCGCCAGCAGCCCCACCGGGGGTCCACAAGACGAAAAACTGTTTTTT. Its protein is CASSPTGGPQDEKLFF.

This clonotype was recorded many times. The rearrangement uses TRBV15 and TRBJ2-3; D is uncertain. V dropped 0 bases and J dropped 5 bases, with 6 bases sitting between them. Germline values: CDR1 LNHNV, CDR2 YYDKDF (reference sequence). This CDR3 is 13 amino acids long. CDR3 nucleotides: TGTGCCACCAGCAGAGATCTAGGAGATACGCAGTATTTT. Amino acids: CATSRDLGDTQYF.

This clonotype was seen a handful of times. The chain carries TRBV29-1 and TRBJ2-7, with D maybe TRBD1 (6 bases). V was pared by 7 bases and J by 3 bases, with 19 bases between. The CDR3 runs 14 residues. Germline V gene lookup returns CDR1 SQVTM and CDR2 ANQGSEA. CDR3 loop: CSANTGTNLYEQYF. The CDR3, as DNA: TGCAGCGCTAATACCGGGACAAACCTCTACGAGCAGTACTTC.

In its sample, this clonotype was seen once. The chain has TRBV6-5 and TRBJ2-2; 8 positions agree with TRBD2. Germline trimming cut 0 bases from V and 3 bases from J; bases unmatched to any gene: 3. Germline CDR1 and CDR2: MNHEY and SVGAGI. The CDR3 has 16 amino acids. The CDR3 loop is CASSYSALADTGELFF. The CDR3 region has the DNA TGTGCCAGCAGTTACTCTGCACTAGCGGACACCGGGGAGCTGTTTTTT.

This clonotype was recorded at least ten times. This chain connects TRBV28 to TRBJ2-7; a possible D gene is TRBD2 (6 bases). V lost 6 bases to trimming and J lost 2 bases, with 8 bases between them. Germline values: CDR1 MDHEN, CDR2 SYDVKM. This CDR3 is built from 12 residues. The CDR3 region is CASSGTPYEQYF. CDR3 DNA sequence: TGTGCCAGCAGCGGGACTCCCTACGAGCAGTACTTC.

This clonotype occurred a few times. V and J are TRBV7-8 and TRBJ1-5; no definite D call. Germline values: CDR1 SGHVS, CDR2 FQNEAQ. The CDR3 contains 14 residues. Trimming cost V 1 base and J 2 bases, with 6 bases left between them. CDR3: CASSLDTGNQPQHF. Here the CDR3 DNA reads TGTGCCAGCAGCTTAGACACGGGCAATCAGCCCCAGCATTTT.

This clonotype has ten or more counts. The chain joins TRBV5-1 to TRBJ2-3, with 8 bases identical to TRBD2. This CDR3 comprises 14 residues. V shed 6 bases and J 0 bases; nucleotides not matched to a gene: 3. Per germline, CDR1 SGHRS and CDR2 YFSETQ. The CDR3 DNA sequence: TGCGCCAGCAACCAGCGGGAGAGCACAGATACGCAGTATTTT. Translation gives CASNQRESTDTQYF.

This clonotype showed up just a few times. The V and J genes are TRBV10-2 and TRBJ2-3; 8 bases match TRBD2. The CDR3 is 15 residues long. In germline, CDR1 is WSHSY, CDR2 SAAADI. Trimming removed 6 bases from V and 2 bases from J; junction bases left unmatched: 7. The chain's CDR3 is CASSLSGGYTDTQYF. Here the CDR3 DNA reads TGCGCCAGCAGCCTGTCGGGGGGGTACACAGATACGCAGTATTTT.

This rearrangement joins TRBV28 to TRBJ2-3, with D possibly matching TRBD2 (5 bases). Germline values: CDR1 MDHEN, CDR2 SYDVKM. Trimming removed 6 bases from V and 4 bases from J, with 14 bases in between. The CDR3 extends over 14 amino acids. Written as DNA, the CDR3 is TGTGCCAGCAGCCCCGCGGGCCGATCAGATACGCAGTATTTT. Translating gives CASSPAGRSDTQYF.

In its sample, this clonotype was seen many times. The chain couples TRBV6-5 to TRBJ2-7; tentatively, D is TRBD1 (5 bases). CDR1 and CDR2 (germline): MNHEY, SVGAGI. CDR3 length equals 12 residues. V lost 5 bases to trimming and J lost 6 bases, with 11 bases between them. Written as DNA, the CDR3 is TGTGCCAGCAGTCCAGGGTCGGGCGAGCAGTACTTC. Residues: CASSPGSGEQYF.

This clonotype was detected a few times. The chain couples TRBV11-2 to TRBJ1-1; 8 bases align to TRBD1. J was trimmed by 0 bases and V by 1 base; bases with no gene match: 10. From germline, CDR1 is SGHAT and CDR2 FQNNGV. The CDR3 contains 18 residues. CDR3 sequence reads: CASSLGRQGTNMNTEAFF. The CDR3 region has the DNA TGTGCCAGCAGCTTAGGTAGACAGGGGACTAATATGAACACTGAAGCTTTCTTT.

This clonotype was seen many times. The chain couples TRBV12-3 or TRBV12-4 to TRBJ1-2, with D possibly matching TRBD1 (5 bases). Trimming stripped 3 bases from V and 7 bases from J, with 18 bases between. CDR3 length: 15 amino acids. The DNA for the CDR3 is TGTGCCAGCAGTTTGGTCCCGGGCAGGGTGGGTGGCTACACCTTC. It encodes CASSLVPGRVGGYTF.

This clonotype occurred many times. J is TRBJ1-1 and V is TRBV7-2; weak D call: TRBD1 (6 bases). Germline CDR1 is SGHTA and CDR2 is FQGNSA. V was cut by 1 base and J by 7 bases, with 13 bases left in between. The CDR3 loop spans 14 amino acids. In nucleotides, the CDR3 is TGTGCCAGCAGCTTAGATCCCGGACAGAGTGAAGCTTTCTTT. It yields the protein CASSLDPGQSEAFF.

The rearrangement joins TRBV20-1 to TRBJ1-2; tentatively, D is TRBD1 (6 bases). Germline V gene sequence: CDR1 DFQATT, CDR2 SNEGSKA (reference sequence). This CDR3 is 11 amino acids long. V was pared by 5 bases and J by 5 bases, with 9 bases between. The CDR3 here is CSAGGQYGYTF. The CDR3 DNA is TGCAGTGCTGGAGGACAGTATGGCTACACCTTC.

This clonotype was picked up one time. This may arise from a read error, as a much more abundant clone is one base away. This rearrangement joins TRBV12-3 or TRBV12-4 to TRBJ1-2, with D possibly TRBD1 on 5 matching bases. V gave up 0 bases and J gave up 8 bases, with 10 bases separating them. This CDR3 is built from 13 residues. The CDR3 is CASSLAEGKGYTF. The DNA for the CDR3 is TGTGCCAGCAGTTTAGCGGAGGGGAAAGGCTACACCTTC.

This rearrangement joins TRBV7-2 to TRBJ1-2; 9 bases agree with TRBD1. V trimming: 6 bases; J trimming: 2 bases; junction bases outside the gene matches: 7. Germline CDR1 and CDR2: SGHTA and FQGNSA. The CDR3 spans 15 residues. CDR3 region: CASSAAGTGNYGYTF. The CDR3 region has the DNA TGTGCCAGCAGTGCTGCCGGGACAGGGAACTATGGCTACACCTTC.

This clonotype was observed a few times. This chain joins TRBV28 and TRBJ1-2, with D perhaps matching TRBD1 (6 bases). Germline assignment: CDR1 MDHEN and CDR2 SYDVKM. The CDR3 consists of 15 residues. V lost 5 bases, J lost 2 bases, and 15 bases lay in between. DNA of the CDR3: TGTGCCAGCAGTCTAAGACAGGACATCAACTATGGCTACACCTTC. Its protein product is CASSLRQDINYGYTF.

The chain joins TRBV5-1 to TRBJ2-5; D ambiguous. Germline CDR1 SGHRS, CDR2 YFSETQ. V shed 4 bases and J shed 5 bases, with 12 bases lying between them. CDR3 length equals 13 residues. Written as DNA, the CDR3 is TGCGCCAGCAGCACTCCCGTGGTTGAGACCCAGTACTTC. This translates into CASSTPVVETQYF.

This clonotype came up a few times. The chain carries TRBV7-2 and TRBJ2-1, with 10 nucleotides matching TRBD1. V dropped 0 bases and J dropped 10; count of bases not matched to a gene: 6. Looked up from germline, CDR1 is SGHTA and CDR2 is FQGNSA. The CDR3 sequence is 15 residues long. The CDR3 coding sequence is TGTGCCAGCAGCTTAGCCGGGACAGGGGCGTGGGAGCAGTTCTTC. Residues: CASSLAGTGAWEQFF.

In its sample, this clonotype was seen a few times. The genes are TRBV7-2 and TRBJ1-4; TRBD1 aligns across 7 bases. The CDR3 length is 15 residues. The germline V gene encodes CDR1 SGHTA and CDR2 FQGNSA. The trim removed 5 bases at V and 8 bases at J, leaving 11 bases unmatched. For the CDR3, the DNA is TGTGCCAGCAGCGGCAGGGGGACGGGGGCGGAAAAACTGTTTTTT. Encoded protein: CASSGRGTGAEKLFF.

The rearrangement links TRBV7-2 to TRBJ2-7; D is possibly TRBD1 or TRBD2 (5 bases each). CDR3 length: 14 amino acids. Between the trimmed V and J ends, which lost 5 bases and 6 bases, there was a span of 17 bases. Germline CDR1 SGHTA, CDR2 FQGNSA. In DNA, the CDR3 is TGTGCCAGCAGCCCTCGTCGGACAACTAGCGAGCAGTACTTC. It codes for CASSPRRTTSEQYF.

This clonotype was seen only a few times. This rearrangement joins TRBV11-2 to TRBJ1-4; 9 bases match TRBD1. Trimming cost V 4 bases and J 5 bases; bases outside gene matches: 5. Germline V gene sequence: CDR1 SGHAT, CDR2 FQNNGV. This CDR3 spans 15 amino acids. The chain's CDR3 is CASSSTGTGNEKLFF. The CDR3 DNA reads TGTGCCAGCAGCTCGACCGGGACAGGGAATGAAAAACTGTTTTTT.

This clonotype showed up many times. V usage is TRBV20-1 and J usage is TRBJ2-7, with D perhaps being TRBD1 or TRBD2 (5 bases each). CDR3 length equals 14 residues. Germline CDR1 is DFQATT and CDR2 is SNEGSKA (reference sequence). The V end lost 0 bases, the J end lost 4 bases, and 13 bases lay between the germline ends. The CDR3 nucleotides read TGCAGTGCTAGAGAAGGGACCTCCTCTTACGAGCAGTACTTC. Encoded protein: CSAREGTSSYEQYF.

This clonotype occurred many times. V gene TRBV4-2 combines with J gene TRBJ2-7; tentative D call: TRBD2 (6 bases). Germline V gene lookup returns CDR1 LGHNA and CDR2 YNFKEQ. Trimming shortened V by 2 bases and J by 2 bases, and 13 bases separated the two germline ends. This CDR3 is built from 15 residues. The CDR3 DNA follows: TGTGCCAGCAGCCAATCGGCGGGACCAGCCTACGAGCAGTACTTC. It specifies CASSQSAGPAYEQYF.